These 12 T cell receptor beta chains were sequenced from one sample in a study of cytomegalovirus exposure and HLA in healthy donors. Primers included in the PCR were 60 Vbeta and 13 Jbeta primers. The data were produced by immunoSEQ multiplex PCR, yet TCRdb's version contains in-frame clones alone and is incomplete. The table includes some 140,000 clones, roughly 80% detected once. The source material was PBMCs. All receptors derive from a man in his forties or fifties in good health and CMV-seronegative.

The J gene is TRBJ2-5, the V gene TRBV5-1; D is perhaps TRBD1 (6 bases). Trimming removed 4 bases at V and 4 bases at J, with 14 bases between. Germline CDR1 is SGHRS and CDR2 is YFSETQ. The CDR3 covers 14 residues. The CDR3 DNA follows: TGCGCCAGCAGCGAGTCGGGACACCGAGAGACCCAGTACTTC. The encoded protein is CASSESGHRETQYF.

This chain connects TRBV29-1 to TRBJ2-7; TRBD2 might be the D (6 bases). CDR3 length equals 16 residues. Germline CDR1 and CDR2: SQVTM and ANQGSEA. The V end was cut by 5 bases, the J end by 4 bases, with 24 bases between. The CDR3 reads CSVYLRGGGGRYEQYF. CDR3 nucleotides: TGCAGCGTTTACCTCCGTGGGGGAGGTGGGCGATACGAGCAGTACTTC.

The V gene is TRBV11-2, the J gene TRBJ2-7, with 7 bases matching TRBD2. V was clipped by 6 bases and J by 6 bases; unmatched bases: 11. CDR3 length: 14 amino acids. CDR1 and CDR2 from the germline V gene are SGHAT and FQNNGV. This CDR3 is CASRLGGGGSEQYF. DNA of the CDR3: TGTGCCAGCAGACTAGGTGGGGGAGGGAGCGAGCAGTACTTC.

The table lists this clone with a few counts. The chain has TRBV29-1 and TRBJ2-1; 7 bases align to TRBD1. V was clipped by 0 bases and J by 0 bases; unmatched bases: 5. The CDR3 consists of 16 residues. The V gene's germline CDR1 is SQVTM and CDR2 ANQGSEA. This CDR3 reads CSVEDVPGGSYNEQFF. The CDR3 DNA reads as TGCAGCGTTGAAGATGTTCCAGGGGGCTCCTACAATGAGCAGTTCTTC.

V gene TRBV11-2 combines with J gene TRBJ1-4; D perhaps matches TRBD1 (6 bases). V gave up 5 bases and J gave up 4 bases, with 14 bases separating them. This CDR3 region has 15 residues. CDR1 and CDR2 (germline): SGHAT, FQNNGV. The CDR3: CASSLSDSLNEKLFF. For the CDR3, the DNA is TGTGCCAGCAGCCTGTCGGACAGCCTTAATGAAAAACTGTTTTTT.

V gene TRBV30 combines with J gene TRBJ2-1; TRBD2 agrees at 7 bases. The CDR3 is 15 residues long. V trimming: 2 bases; J trimming: 5 bases; junction bases outside the gene matches: 9. Germline CDR1 is GTSNPN and CDR2 is SVGIG (reference sequence). The CDR3, as DNA: TGTGCCTGGAGTTACGGACTAGACGCAGACAATGAGCAGTTCTTC. This gives the protein CAWSYGLDADNEQFF.

The rearrangement uses TRBV5-5 and TRBJ2-6; D unclear. The CDR3 has 15 residues. V lost 0 bases and J 2 bases, leaving 6 bases between the germline ends. Germline CDR1 is SGHKS and CDR2 is YYEKEE (reference sequence). Written as DNA, the CDR3 is TGTGCCAGCAGCTTGGCAGGTCCTGGGGCCAACGTCCTGACTTTC. Amino acids: CASSLAGPGANVLTF.

The rearrangement uses TRBV19 and TRBJ2-1, with 7 bases matching TRBD1. This CDR3 contains 14 residues. Germline V CDR1 and CDR2: LNHDA, SQIVND (reference sequence). The V segment lost 1 base and the J segment 5 bases; nucleotides outside the gene matches: 2. The CDR3 bases are TGTGCCAGTAGTATAGGACAGGGAAACAATGAGCAGTTCTTC. Protein sequence: CASSIGQGNNEQFF.

V and J are TRBV19 and TRBJ1-2; D is perhaps TRBD1 (5 bases). Trimming pared 0 bases from V and 7 bases from J, leaving 15 bases between. The CDR3 runs to 15 residues. CDR1 and CDR2 (germline): LNHDA, SQIVND (reference sequence). CDR3 nucleotides: TGTGCCAGTAGTATAGATCGGGGGAGACAGTTTGGCTACACCTTC. Protein sequence: CASSIDRGRQFGYTF.

A few counts support this clone. The V and J genes are TRBV4-2 and TRBJ1-4; 9 bases align to TRBD1. There are 17 residues in the CDR3. After removal of 0 bases from V and 4 bases from J, the junction contained 6 bases not matched to a gene. Per the germline V gene, CDR1 is LGHNA and CDR2 is YNFKEQ. CDR3 nucleotide sequence: TGTGCCAGCAGCCAAGATTGGACAGGGGAGATTAATGAAAAACTGTTTTTT. Residues: CASSQDWTGEINEKLFF.

This chain uses TRBV7-9 with TRBJ2-2; D is undetermined. The ends were cut back, 4 bases at V and 5 bases at J, with 17 bases in the middle. CDR3 length: 16 amino acids. In germline, CDR1 is SEHNR, CDR2 FQNEAQ (reference sequence). The CDR3 region is CASSSPGAYVTGELFF. CDR3 coding DNA: TGTGCCAGCAGCTCCCCCGGAGCCTATGTGACCGGGGAGCTGTTTTTT. The full variable domain, rest sourced from reference TRBV7-9 and TRBJ2-2, is DTGVSQNPRHKITKRGQNVTFRCDPISEHNRLYWYRQTLGQGPEFLTYFQNEAQLEKSRLLSDRFSAERPKGSFSTLEIQRTEQGDSAMYLCASSSPGAYVTGELFFGEGSRLTVL.

The chain couples TRBV5-4 to TRBJ2-1, with TRBD2 matching 8 bases. The CDR3 is 16 residues long. V gave up 4 bases and J gave up 7 bases; unmatched junction bases: 13. Germline V gene lookup returns CDR1 SGHNT and CDR2 YYREEE (reference sequence). In DNA form, the CDR3 reads TGTGCCAGCAGCAAGGCCATCGGGAGGGGAATTAATGAGCAGTTCTTC. This codes for CASSKAIGRGINEQFF.